One T cell receptor (beta chain) is described in this entry. Its specific antigen is unknown. No qualities accompany the bases; no much larger clone lies one base away. Sequencing used an Illumina HiSeq 2500. TCR beta libraries were prepared by quantitative 5'-RACE with molecular barcodes. The study's processing was this. To identify disease-linked TCR variants, a new computational method was used, one built on a probabilistic model of VDJ rearrangement. The public reads were reanalyzed by TCRdb: fastp trimming at Q25, MiXCR alignment, in-frame beta chains only. Rows merge per CDR3 protein into single entries with the most common DNA and genes. The V and J calls were not made by the authors but by TCRdb's processing. The sample table lists hundreds of thousands of distinct CDR3 sequences, about a fifth of them with a count of one. The ten largest make up 3.5% of the sample. Trimming at the junction amounts to 5 bases on V and 2 bases on J, and the germline ends lie 8 bases apart. The CDR3 spans 13 residues, from the cysteine through the phenylalanine. The kept DNA is CDR3 alone, 39 bases in frame from the first base.

The sample belongs to a study of CD8 T cells in ankylosing spondylitis (dated 2017 in TCRdb). Broadly, across the study: To find TCR variants linked to disease, the study profiled T cell receptor beta repertoires in ankylosing spondylitis patients and healthy donors. The full study cohort comprised 25 ankylosing spondylitis patients and about 110 healthy donors. Peripheral blood was sampled, and synovial fluid was also collected from ankylosing spondylitis patients.

What the authors observed across the whole study: Some TCR beta motif variants had previously been reported in synovial fluid and blood of reactive arthritis patients, which suggested common disease-initiation mechanisms. The disease-linked clones had a CD8+ phenotype and were found at relatively low frequencies in peripheral blood. The disease-linked clones were reported to be significantly enriched in matched synovial fluid samples from ankylosing spondylitis patients. A TCR beta motif of several highly homologous amino acid variants appeared characteristic of blood from ankylosing spondylitis patients.

Sequenced sample: blood, either unsorted or a sorted T cell fraction (not recorded which). This receptor was identified in a female donor with ankylosing spondylitis or in good health (not recorded which). The V and J genes are TRBV12-3 or TRBV12-4 and TRBJ2-3; no D gene call is confident. In nucleotides, the sequence is TGTGCCAGCAGTCTTTACACCACAGATACGCAGTATTTT. Its translation reads: CASSLYTTDTQYF.